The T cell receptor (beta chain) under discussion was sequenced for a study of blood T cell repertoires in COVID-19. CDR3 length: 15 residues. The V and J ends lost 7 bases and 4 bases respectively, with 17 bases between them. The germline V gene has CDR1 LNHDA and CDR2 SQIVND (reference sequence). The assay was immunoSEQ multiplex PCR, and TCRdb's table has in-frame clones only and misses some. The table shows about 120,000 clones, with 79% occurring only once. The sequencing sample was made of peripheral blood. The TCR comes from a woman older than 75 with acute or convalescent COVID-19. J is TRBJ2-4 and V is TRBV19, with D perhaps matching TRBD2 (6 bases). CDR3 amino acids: CASTQSPAGKNIQYF. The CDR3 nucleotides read TGTGCCAGTACCCAAAGCCCGGCGGGGAAAAACATTCAGTACTTC. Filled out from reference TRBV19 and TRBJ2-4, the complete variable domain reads DGGITQSPKYLFRKEGQNVTLSCEQNLNHDAMYWYRQDPGQGLRLIYYSQIVNDFQKGDIAEGYSVSREKKESFPLTVTSAQKNPTAFYLCASTQSPAGKNIQYFGAGTRLSVL.